The TCR beta chain described here comes from a study of blood T cell repertoires in COVID-19. This CDR3 spans 15 amino acids. Looked up from germline, CDR1 is SGHKS and CDR2 is YYEKEE (reference sequence). Trimming removed 1 base from V and 1 base from J, with 8 bases in between. Clones were read by immunoSEQ multiplex PCR, and TCRdb kept only the in-frame ones, dropping some. The sample holds about 360,000 clones, more than 75% seen once. The receptor comes from a human donor with acute or convalescent COVID-19. The donor label of this sample is uncertain. The V and J genes are TRBV5-5 and TRBJ2-2; D might be TRBD2 (5 bases). Sequenced input: peripheral blood. CDR3 in amino acids: CASSLSGLNTGELFF. Here the CDR3 DNA reads TGTGCCAGCAGCTTGAGCGGCTTGAACACCGGGGAGCTGTTTTTT.